The source of this T cell receptor (beta chain) is a study of blood T cell repertoires in COVID-19. About the research overall: The cDNA or gDNA used as material had been derived from T cells, B-cell-depleted T cells, or PBMCs.

CDR3 size: 11 residues. The germline V and J ends were trimmed by 8 bases and 6 bases, with 9 bases remaining between them. CDR1 is LGHDT, CDR2 YNNKEL, per germline (reference sequence). Repertoires were generated with immunoSEQ multiplex PCR, while TCRdb's copy carries only in-frame clones and drops some. Of roughly 62,000 clones detected, less than 80% appear once; the ten largest clones hold approximately 18%. Sequences were obtained from peripheral blood. The origin of this receptor is a man aged 55-75 years with acute or convalescent COVID-19. The chain has TRBV3-1 (or the pseudogene TRBV3-2) and TRBJ2-3, with no clear D. CDR3 loop: CASQTEDTQYF. In nucleotides, the CDR3 is TGTGCCAGCCAAACGGAGGATACGCAGTATTTT.